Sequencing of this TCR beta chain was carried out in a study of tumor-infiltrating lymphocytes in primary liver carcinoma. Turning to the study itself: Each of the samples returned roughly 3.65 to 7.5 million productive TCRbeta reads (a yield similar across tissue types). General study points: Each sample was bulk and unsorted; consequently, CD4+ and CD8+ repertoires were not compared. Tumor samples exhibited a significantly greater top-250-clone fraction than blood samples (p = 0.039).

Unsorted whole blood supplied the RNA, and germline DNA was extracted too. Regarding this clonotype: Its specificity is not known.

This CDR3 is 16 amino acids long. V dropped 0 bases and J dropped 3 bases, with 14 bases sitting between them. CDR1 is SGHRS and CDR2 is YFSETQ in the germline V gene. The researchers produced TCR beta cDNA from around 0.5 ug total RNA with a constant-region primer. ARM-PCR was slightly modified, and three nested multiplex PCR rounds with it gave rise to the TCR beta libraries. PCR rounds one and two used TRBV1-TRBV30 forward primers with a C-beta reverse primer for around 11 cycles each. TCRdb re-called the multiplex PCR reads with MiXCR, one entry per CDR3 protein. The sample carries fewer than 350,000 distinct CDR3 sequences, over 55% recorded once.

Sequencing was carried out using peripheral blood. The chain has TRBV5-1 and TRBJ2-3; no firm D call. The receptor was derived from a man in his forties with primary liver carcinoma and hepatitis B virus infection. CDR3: CASSLGLNFETDTQYF. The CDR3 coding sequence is TGCGCCAGCAGCTTGGGGTTGAATTTTGAAACAGATACGCAGTATTTT.